The 22 T cell receptor beta chains below all came from one sample that was sequenced in a study of T cells in Graves' hyperthyroidism and ophthalmopathy. Amplification yielded TCR beta CDR3 regions, with RNA transcripts as the source. First-round RT-PCR of the TCR CDR3 relied on the HTBI primer set. In TCRdb, the multiplex PCR reads were re-called with MiXCR into one record per CDR3 protein. The sample holds about 350,000 distinct CDR3 sequences; roughly a sixth are singletons and the top ten take around a third. Sequencing used blood. These receptors came from a woman in her 30s with Graves' hyperthyroidism that later progressed to Graves' ophthalmopathy.

This clonotype has ten or more counts. The chain recombines TRBV28 with TRBJ2-7; a weak D match, TRBD1 (6 bases). V lost 5 bases, J lost 0 bases, and 14 bases lay in between. Germline V gene sequence: CDR1 MDHEN, CDR2 SYDVKM. The CDR3 runs 15 residues. For the CDR3, the DNA is TGTGCCAGCAGTAGGGGGACACTCAGCTCCTACGAGCAGTACTTC. Its protein is CASSRGTLSSYEQYF.

This clonotype was seen at least ten times. This chain links TRBV7-8 with TRBJ2-1, with 7 bases aligning to TRBD2. Germline CDR1 SGHVS, CDR2 FQNEAQ. The CDR3 extends over 15 amino acids. The V segment lost 5 bases and the J segment 12 bases; nucleotides outside the gene matches: 16. The CDR3 reads CASSTGAGLTIGQFF. CDR3 DNA sequence: TGTGCCAGCAGCACCGGAGCGGGGCTGACAATCGGGCAGTTCTTC.

In this sample, this clonotype turned up many times. The chain has TRBV10-3 and TRBJ2-7; maybe TRBD1 (6 bases). CDR3 length: 16 residues. Per germline, CDR1 ENHRY and CDR2 SYGVKD. V lost 0 bases and J 2 bases, leaving 14 bases between the germline ends. CDR3 sequence: CAISESMSTGTYEQYF. The CDR3 DNA reads TGTGCCATCAGTGAGTCAATGTCTACAGGGACCTACGAGCAGTACTTC.

This clonotype was seen more than once but under ten times. This chain joins TRBV3-1 and TRBJ2-4, with 11 bases aligning to TRBD2. V was clipped by 4 bases and J by 0 bases; unmatched bases: 11. Per the germline V gene, CDR1 is LGHDT and CDR2 is YNNKEL (reference sequence). CDR3 length: 19 amino acids. CDR3 protein: CASSRGWRLAGLAKNIQYF. The CDR3 coding sequence is TGTGCCAGCAGCCGAGGATGGAGACTAGCGGGGCTAGCCAAAAACATTCAGTACTTC.

This clonotype was picked up a small number of times. The chain links TRBV5-5 to TRBJ1-1; D is undetermined. V was clipped by 2 bases and J by 3 bases, with 11 bases between them. The CDR3 runs 14 residues. Germline-derived CDR1 and CDR2 are SGHKS and YYEKEE (reference sequence). This CDR3 is CASSFRSEDTEAFF. CDR3 DNA sequence: TGTGCCAGCAGCTTCAGGAGTGAGGACACTGAAGCTTTCTTT.

This clonotype came up a few times. The gene calls are TRBV4-2 and TRBJ2-2, with D hard to call. Trimming removed 3 bases from V and 5 bases from J, with 10 bases in between. CDR1 LGHNA and CDR2 YNFKEQ come from the germline V gene. CDR3 length equals 14 residues. CDR3 DNA sequence: TGTGCCAGCAGCCAGGAATCCCGTACCGGGGAGCTGTTTTTT. Amino acid sequence: CASSQESRTGELFF.

The V gene is TRBV5-1, the J gene TRBJ1-5, with 7 bases lining up with TRBD1. V lost 0 bases to trimming and J lost 0 bases; unmatched junction nucleotides: 6. Germline CDR1 SGHRS, CDR2 YFSETQ. This CDR3 is built from 17 residues. Here the CDR3 reads CASSLAMTGHSNQPQHF. The DNA of the CDR3 is TGCGCCAGCAGCTTGGCCATGACAGGGCATAGCAATCAGCCCCAGCATTTT.

This clonotype occurred many times. This sequence joins TRBV28 and TRBJ1-2; D is possibly TRBD1 (5 bases). V dropped 2 bases and J dropped 8 bases, with 12 bases sitting between them. The CDR3 is 13 amino acids. The germline gives CDR1 MDHEN, CDR2 SYDVKM. CDR3 coding DNA: TGTGCCAGCAGTTTAAGTGCGAGGGACGGCTACACCTTC. Amino acid sequence: CASSLSARDGYTF.

Ten or more counts support this clonotype. This chain links TRBV19 with TRBJ2-4; 11 bases align to TRBD2. Germline V gives CDR1 LNHDA, CDR2 SQIVND (reference sequence). Trimming removed 7 bases from V and 12 bases from J; junction bases left unmatched: 11. The CDR3 spans 14 residues. DNA of the CDR3: TGTGCCAGTAACGTAGCGGGAGGGCCCGTCCCTCAGTACTTC. Its translation is CASNVAGGPVPQYF.

Only a few counts were recorded for this clonotype. J is TRBJ1-5 and V is TRBV19, with D unclear. V shed 6 bases and J shed 2 bases, with 17 bases lying between them. The CDR3 runs 16 residues. From germline, CDR1 is LNHDA and CDR2 SQIVND (reference sequence). CDR3 amino acids: CASSNTRGWGNQPQHF. The CDR3 nucleotides read TGTGCCAGTAGCAATACGCGAGGGTGGGGCAATCAGCCCCAGCATTTT.

This clonotype turned up a few times. This chain uses TRBV29-1 with TRBJ2-5, with TRBD2 matching over 8 bases. CDR3 length: 14 amino acids. Germline V gives CDR1 SQVTM, CDR2 ANQGSEA. Unmatched junction bases numbered 8, after V lost 3 bases and J lost 5 bases. This chain's CDR3 is CSVDPAGGGETQYF. In nucleotides, the CDR3 is TGCAGCGTTGACCCCGCGGGAGGAGGGGAGACCCAGTACTTC.

This clonotype was seen only a few times. The chain carries TRBV6-5 and TRBJ1-5; D is unresolved. CDR1 and CDR2 (germline): MNHEY, SVGAGI. The CDR3 contains 19 residues. The V gene lost 0 bases and the J gene lost 4 bases, with 22 bases spanning the gap. The CDR3 loop is CASSYSLMVGTSSNQPQHF. In DNA, the CDR3 is TGTGCCAGCAGTTACTCACTCATGGTCGGCACCTCGAGTAATCAGCCCCAGCATTTT.

This clonotype was seen more than once but under ten times. The V call is TRBV20-1, the J call TRBJ2-5; the match to TRBD2 covers 13 bases. Trimming at V came to 5 bases and at J to 9 bases, leaving 3 bases not matched to a gene. The CDR3 is made up of 12 amino acids. Germline V lookup: CDR1 DFQATT, CDR2 SNEGSKA (reference sequence). The CDR3 coding sequence is TGCAGTGCTTGGACTAGCGGGGGCCCCCAGTACTTC. The encoded protein is CSAWTSGGPQYF.

CDR3 amino acids: CASSYGLGSGELFF. In DNA, the CDR3 is TGTGCCAGCAGCTACGGACTGGGGAGCGGGGAGCTGTTTTTT. The chain employs TRBV7-2 and TRBJ2-2; D possibly corresponds to TRBD2 (5 bases). Germline CDR1 is SGHTA and CDR2 is FQGNSA. V shed 4 bases and J shed 7 bases, with 13 bases lying between them. The CDR3 runs 14 residues.

This clonotype has at least ten counts. The chain combines TRBV12-3 or TRBV12-4 with TRBJ2-3; 7 bases match TRBD1. V gave up 10 bases and J gave up 4 bases; unmatched junction bases: 14. The CDR3 runs to 15 residues. The CDR3 protein is CATDSPGQYSDTQYF. CDR3 DNA sequence: TGTGCCACCGATTCACCGGGACAGTATTCAGATACGCAGTATTTT.

Many counts were recorded for this clonotype. The genes are TRBV30 and TRBJ1-2; D is possibly TRBD1 (5 bases). Trimming left V 3 bases short and J 4 bases short, with 12 bases between. This CDR3 has 13 amino acids. The germline CDR1 and CDR2 sequences are GTSNPN and SVGIG (reference sequence). The CDR3 reads CAWSKGTVYGYTF. CDR3 nucleotides: TGTGCCTGGAGCAAGGGGACCGTCTATGGCTACACCTTC.

A note on this clonotype: A much larger clonotype is one base distant, so this may be a read error. The rearrangement uses TRBV12-3 or TRBV12-4 and TRBJ2-2; D gene ambiguous. With 5 bases removed from V and 6 bases from J, the gap between germline ends came to 10 bases. This CDR3 has 13 residues. The CDR3 loop reads CASSPGPAGELFF. The DNA for the CDR3 is TGTGCCAGCAGTCCCGGACCGGCCGGGGAGCTGTTTTTT.

This sequence joins TRBV25-1 and TRBJ2-1; 7 bases line up with TRBD1. CDR1 and CDR2 (germline): MGHDK, SYGVNS. With 4 bases clipped from V and 0 bases from J, the junction kept 18 bases outside the gene matches. This CDR3 has 20 residues. CDR3 in DNA: TGTGCCAGCAGTGGGCGCGGACAGGACAAGGACTCAAACTCCTACAATGAGCAGTTCTTC. Translation: CASSGRGQDKDSNSYNEQFF. The complete variable domain, with remaining parts taken from reference TRBV25-1 and TRBJ2-1, reads EADIYQTPRYLVIGTGKKITLECSQTMGHDKMYWYQQDPGMELHLIHYSYGVNSTEKGDLSSESTVSRIRTEHFPLTLESARPSHTSQYLCASSGRGQDKDSNSYNEQFFGPGTRLTVL.

This clonotype was seen repeatedly, ten times or more. The chain uses TRBV20-1 and TRBJ2-7; TRBD2 aligns across 10 bases. The V and J ends lost 2 bases and 0 bases, in that order; junction bases with no gene match: 10. The CDR3 runs to 17 residues. Germline V gene sequence: CDR1 DFQATT, CDR2 SNEGSKA (reference sequence). Here the CDR3 DNA reads TGCAGTGCTAGAAGCCTAGCGGGAGAATCTTTCTCCTACGAGCAGTACTTC. Translating it yields CSARSLAGESFSYEQYF.

This clonotype was seen ten or more times. This sequence joins TRBV24-1 and TRBJ1-2; D gene uncertain. The CDR3 has 14 residues. V shed 4 bases and J shed 4 bases, with 12 bases lying between them. Germline lookup yields CDR1 KGHDR and CDR2 SFDVKD. CDR3 in DNA: TGTGCCACCAGTGAACCAGGCCTGGGCTATGGCTACACCTTC. As protein: CATSEPGLGYGYTF.

This clonotype came up a few times. V usage is TRBV4-1 and J usage is TRBJ2-2; D ambiguous. CDR1 MGHRA and CDR2 YSYEKL come from the germline V gene. Trimming pared 0 bases from V and 8 bases from J, leaving 16 bases between. This CDR3 has 16 amino acids. The CDR3 nucleotides are TGCGCCAGCAGCCAAGATGGACCCCGGTCCTCTGGGGAGCTGTTTTTT. Translation: CASSQDGPRSSGELFF.

This clonotype occurred many times. J is TRBJ1-1 and V is TRBV12-3 or TRBV12-4, with D hard to call. This CDR3 region has 14 residues. Trimming removed 3 bases at V and 2 bases at J, with 10 bases between. CDR3 coding DNA: TGTGCCAGCAGTTTGAGTCAGCCCAACACTGAAGCTTTCTTT. Its translation: CASSLSQPNTEAFF.